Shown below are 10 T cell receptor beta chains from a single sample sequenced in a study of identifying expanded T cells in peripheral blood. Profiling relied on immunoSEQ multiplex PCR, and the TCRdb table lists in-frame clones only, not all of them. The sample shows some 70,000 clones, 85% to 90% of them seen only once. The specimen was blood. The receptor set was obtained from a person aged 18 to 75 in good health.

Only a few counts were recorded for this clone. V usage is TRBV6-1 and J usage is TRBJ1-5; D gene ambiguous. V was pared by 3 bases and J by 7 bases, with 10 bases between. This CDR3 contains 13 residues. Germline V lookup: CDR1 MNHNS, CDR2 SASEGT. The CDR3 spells CASSEGGQQPQHF. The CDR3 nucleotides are TGTGCCAGCAGTGAGGGCGGCCAGCAGCCCCAGCATTTT.

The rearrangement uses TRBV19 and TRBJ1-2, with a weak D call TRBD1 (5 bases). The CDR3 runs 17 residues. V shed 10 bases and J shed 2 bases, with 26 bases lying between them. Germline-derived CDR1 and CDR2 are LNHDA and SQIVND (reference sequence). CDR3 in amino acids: CATYSPFSGLLNYGYTF. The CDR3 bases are TGTGCCACGTATTCCCCTTTTTCGGGACTTTTAAACTATGGCTACACCTTC.

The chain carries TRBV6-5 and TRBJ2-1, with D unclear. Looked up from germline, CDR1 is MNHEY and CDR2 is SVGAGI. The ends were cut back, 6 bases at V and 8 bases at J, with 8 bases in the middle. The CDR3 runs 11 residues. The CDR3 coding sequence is TGTGCCAGCAGCAGGTTCGATGAGCAGTTCTTC. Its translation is CASSRFDEQFF.

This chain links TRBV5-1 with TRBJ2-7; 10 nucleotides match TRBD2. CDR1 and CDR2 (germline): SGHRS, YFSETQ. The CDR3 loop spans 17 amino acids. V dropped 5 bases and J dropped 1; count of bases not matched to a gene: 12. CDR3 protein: CASSSQTSGFESYEQYF. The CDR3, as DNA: TGCGCCAGCAGTTCTCAGACTAGCGGGTTTGAGTCCTACGAGCAGTACTTC.

CDR3: CASSIQGGNQPQHF. The CDR3 coding sequence is TGTGCCAGCAGTATACAGGGGGGCAATCAGCCCCAGCATTTT. The chain has TRBV6-1 and TRBJ1-5; 8 positions agree with TRBD1. J was trimmed by 2 bases and V by 5 bases; bases with no gene match: 2. The CDR3 covers 14 residues. The germline V gene has CDR1 MNHNS and CDR2 SASEGT.

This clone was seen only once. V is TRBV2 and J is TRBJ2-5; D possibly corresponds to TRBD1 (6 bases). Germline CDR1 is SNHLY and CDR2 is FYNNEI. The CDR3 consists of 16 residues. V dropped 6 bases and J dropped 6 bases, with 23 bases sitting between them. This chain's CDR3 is CASRTDLGAAQKTQYF. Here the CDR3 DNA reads TGTGCCAGCAGGACCGATCTGGGGGCCGCTCAGAAGACCCAGTACTTC.

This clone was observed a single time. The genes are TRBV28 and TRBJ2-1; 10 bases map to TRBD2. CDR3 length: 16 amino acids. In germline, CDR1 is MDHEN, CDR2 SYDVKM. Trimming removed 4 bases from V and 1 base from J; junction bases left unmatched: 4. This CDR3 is CASSSILAGSYNEQFF. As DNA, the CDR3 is TGTGCCAGCAGTTCGATACTAGCGGGGTCCTACAATGAGCAGTTCTTC.

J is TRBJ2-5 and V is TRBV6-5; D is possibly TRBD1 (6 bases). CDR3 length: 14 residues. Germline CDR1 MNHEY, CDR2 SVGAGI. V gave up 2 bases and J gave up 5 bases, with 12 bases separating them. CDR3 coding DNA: TGTGCCAGCAGTTACAAAGGGACAAAGGAGACCCAGTACTTC. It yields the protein CASSYKGTKETQYF.

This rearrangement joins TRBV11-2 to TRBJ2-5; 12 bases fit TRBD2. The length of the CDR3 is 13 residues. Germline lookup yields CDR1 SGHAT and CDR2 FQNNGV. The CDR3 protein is CATSGGTEETQYF. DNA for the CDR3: TGTGCAACTAGCGGGGGGACCGAAGAGACCCAGTACTTC. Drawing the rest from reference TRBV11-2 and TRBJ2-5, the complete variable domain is EAGVAQSPRYKIIEKRQSVAFWCNPISGHATLYWYQQILGQGPKLLIQFQNNGVVDDSQLPKDRFSAERLKGVDSTLKIQPAKLEDSAVYLCATSGGTEETQYFGPGTRLLVL.

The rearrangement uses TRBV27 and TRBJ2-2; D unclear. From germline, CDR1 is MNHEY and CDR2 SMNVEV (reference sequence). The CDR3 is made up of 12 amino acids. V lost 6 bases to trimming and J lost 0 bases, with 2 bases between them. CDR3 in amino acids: CASRSNTGELFF. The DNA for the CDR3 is TGTGCCAGCAGATCGAACACCGGGGAGCTGTTTTTT.